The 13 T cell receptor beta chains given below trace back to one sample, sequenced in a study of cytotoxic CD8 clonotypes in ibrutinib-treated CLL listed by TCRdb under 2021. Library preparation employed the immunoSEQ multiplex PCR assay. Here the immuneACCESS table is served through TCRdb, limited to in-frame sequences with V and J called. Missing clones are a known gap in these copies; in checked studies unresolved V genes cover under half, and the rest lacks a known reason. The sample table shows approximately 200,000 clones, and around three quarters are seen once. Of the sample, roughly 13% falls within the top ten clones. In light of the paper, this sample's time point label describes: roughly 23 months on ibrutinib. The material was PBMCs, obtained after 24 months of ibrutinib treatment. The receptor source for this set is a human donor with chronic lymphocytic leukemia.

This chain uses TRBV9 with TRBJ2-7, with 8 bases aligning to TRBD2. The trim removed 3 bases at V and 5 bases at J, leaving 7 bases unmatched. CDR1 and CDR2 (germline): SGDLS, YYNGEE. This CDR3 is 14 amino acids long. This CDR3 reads CASSEGTSTHEQYF. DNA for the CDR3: TGTGCCAGCAGCGAGGGGACTAGTACCCACGAGCAGTACTTC.

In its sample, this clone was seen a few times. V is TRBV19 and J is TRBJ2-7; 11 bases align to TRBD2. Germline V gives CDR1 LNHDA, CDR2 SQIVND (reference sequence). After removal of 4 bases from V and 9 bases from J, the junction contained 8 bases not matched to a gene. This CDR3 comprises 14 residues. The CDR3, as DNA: TGTGCCAGTAGTACCTTTACCGGGACTAGCGGGCAGTACTTC. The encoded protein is CASSTFTGTSGQYF.

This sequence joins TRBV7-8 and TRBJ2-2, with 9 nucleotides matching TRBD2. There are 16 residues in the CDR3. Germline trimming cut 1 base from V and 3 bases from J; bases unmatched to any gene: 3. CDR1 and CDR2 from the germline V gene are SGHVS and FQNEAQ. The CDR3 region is CASSLGLAGYTGELFF. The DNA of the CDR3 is TGTGCCAGCAGCTTAGGGCTAGCGGGATACACCGGGGAGCTGTTTTTT. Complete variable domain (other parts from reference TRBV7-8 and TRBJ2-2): GAGVSQSPRYKVAKRGQDVALRCDPISGHVSLFWYQQALGQGPEFLTYFQNEAQLDKSGLPSDRFFAERPEGSVSTLKIQRTQQEDSAVYLCASSLGLAGYTGELFFGEGSRLTVL.

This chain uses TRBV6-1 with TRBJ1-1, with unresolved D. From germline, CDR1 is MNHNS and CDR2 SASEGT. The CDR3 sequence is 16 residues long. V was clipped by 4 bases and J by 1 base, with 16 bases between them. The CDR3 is CASSGGLGQPNTEAFF. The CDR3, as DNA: TGTGCCAGCAGTGGAGGACTTGGGCAGCCGAACACTGAAGCTTTCTTT.

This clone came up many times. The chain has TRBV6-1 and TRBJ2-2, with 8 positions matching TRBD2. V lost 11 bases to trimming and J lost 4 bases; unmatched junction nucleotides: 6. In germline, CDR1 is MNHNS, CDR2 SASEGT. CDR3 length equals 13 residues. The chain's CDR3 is CAWRSGSTGELFF. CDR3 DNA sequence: TGTGCCTGGAGGAGCGGGAGCACCGGGGAGCTGTTTTTT.

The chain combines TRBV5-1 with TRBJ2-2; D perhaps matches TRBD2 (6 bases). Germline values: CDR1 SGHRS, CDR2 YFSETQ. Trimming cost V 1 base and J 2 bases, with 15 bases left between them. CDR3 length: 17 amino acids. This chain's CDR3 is CASSLSLGGPNTGELFF. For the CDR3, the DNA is TGCGCCAGCAGCTTGAGTTTGGGGGGACCAAACACCGGGGAGCTGTTTTTT. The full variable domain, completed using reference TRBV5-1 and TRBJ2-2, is KAGVTQTPRYLIKTRGQQVTLSCSPISGHRSVSWYQQTPGQGLQFLFEYFSETQRNKGNFPGRFSGRQFSNSRSEMNVSTLELGDSALYLCASSLSLGGPNTGELFFGEGSRLTVL.

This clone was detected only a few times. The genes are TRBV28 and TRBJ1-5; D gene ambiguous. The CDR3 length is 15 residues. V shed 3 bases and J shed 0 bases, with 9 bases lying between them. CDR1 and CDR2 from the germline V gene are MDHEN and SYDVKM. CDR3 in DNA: TGTGCCAGCAGTTTGATACTTGATAGCAATCAGCCCCAGCATTTT. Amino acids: CASSLILDSNQPQHF. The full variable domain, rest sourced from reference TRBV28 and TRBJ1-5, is DVKVTQSSRYLVKRTGEKVFLECVQDMDHENMFWYRQDPGLGLRLIYFSYDVKMKEKGDIPEGYSVSREKKERFSLILESASTNQTSMYLCASSLILDSNQPQHFGDGTRLSIL.

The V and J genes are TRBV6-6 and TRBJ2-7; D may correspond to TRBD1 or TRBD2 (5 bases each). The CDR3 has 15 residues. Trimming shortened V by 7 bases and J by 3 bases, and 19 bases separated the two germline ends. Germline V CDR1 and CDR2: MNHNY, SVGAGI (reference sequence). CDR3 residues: CASKSGTEPFYEQYF. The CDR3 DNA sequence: TGTGCCAGCAAATCCGGGACGGAGCCTTTCTACGAGCAGTACTTC.

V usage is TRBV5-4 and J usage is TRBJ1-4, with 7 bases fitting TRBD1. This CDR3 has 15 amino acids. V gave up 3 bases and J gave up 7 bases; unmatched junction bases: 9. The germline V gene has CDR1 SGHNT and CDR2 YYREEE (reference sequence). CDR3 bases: TGTGCCAGCAGCTGGGCGTCGACAGGGTCTGAAAAACTGTTTTTT. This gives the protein CASSWASTGSEKLFF. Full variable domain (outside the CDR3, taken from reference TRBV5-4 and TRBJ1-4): ETGVTQSPTHLIKTRGQQVTLRCSSQSGHNTVSWYQQALGQGPQFIFQYYREEENGRGNFPPRFSGLQFPNYSSELNVNALELDDSALYLCASSWASTGSEKLFFGSGTQLSVL.

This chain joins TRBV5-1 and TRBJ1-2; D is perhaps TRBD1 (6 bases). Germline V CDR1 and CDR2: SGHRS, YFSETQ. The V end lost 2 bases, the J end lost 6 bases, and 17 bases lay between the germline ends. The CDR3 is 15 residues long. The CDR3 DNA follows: TGCGCCAGCAGCTTCTCAGGAGAGGGGACAAATGGCTACACCTTC. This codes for CASSFSGEGTNGYTF.

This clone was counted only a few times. CDR3 amino acids: CASSPPLKGSNEQFF. The CDR3 nucleotides are TGTGCCAGCAGCCCCCCCCTTAAGGGCTCCAATGAGCAGTTCTTC. V and J are TRBV7-9 and TRBJ2-1; unclear D gene. CDR1 is SEHNR, CDR2 FQNEAQ, per germline (reference sequence). V lost 5 bases to trimming and J lost 6 bases, with 17 bases between them. CDR3 length equals 15 residues.

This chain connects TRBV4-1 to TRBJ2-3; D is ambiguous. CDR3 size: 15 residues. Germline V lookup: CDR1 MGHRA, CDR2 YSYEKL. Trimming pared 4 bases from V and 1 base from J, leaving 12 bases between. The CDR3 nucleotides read TGCGCCAGCAGCCCCTTAGCAGCGCGCACAGATACGCAGTATTTT. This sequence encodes CASSPLAARTDTQYF.

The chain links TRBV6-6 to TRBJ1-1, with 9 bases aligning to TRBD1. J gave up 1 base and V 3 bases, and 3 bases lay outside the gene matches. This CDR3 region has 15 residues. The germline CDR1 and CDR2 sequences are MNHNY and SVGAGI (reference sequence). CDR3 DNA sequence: TGTGCCAGCAGTTATCCGGGACAGGGGAACACTGAAGCTTTCTTT. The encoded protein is CASSYPGQGNTEAFF.